The rows below give T cell receptor beta chains drawn from one sample of a study of blood T cells in healthy people across ages. TCRdb redid the calling of the 5' RACE reads with MiXCR, one entry per CDR3 protein. Of around 1.5 million distinct CDR3 sequences listed, approximately 40% are singletons. Sequencing was done on a sample of blood. The receptor set was obtained from a woman aged 18 to 35 in good health. Both conserved end residues are trimmed from each CDR3. Each record gives: J gene, V gene, clone size, D gene, CDR3 protein. The D gene is left open where the match is weak. Some rows mark clone size as missing; the rest say once, few, many or name a class of expanded clone.

J gene: TRBJ1-2
V gene: TRBV29-1
clone size: -
D gene: -
CDR3 protein: SVESITDPLGDGYT

J gene: TRBJ2-1
V gene: TRBV7-9
clone size: -
D gene: -
CDR3 protein: ASNGTYNEQF

J gene: TRBJ2-4
V gene: TRBV20-1
clone size: -
D gene: -
CDR3 protein: SARGLANENIQY

J gene: TRBJ2-1
V gene: TRBV5-1
clone size: once
D gene: TRBD2
CDR3 protein: ASSGLAGPLSSYNEQF

J gene: TRBJ2-5
V gene: TRBV20-1
clone size: few
D gene: -
CDR3 protein: SASTSQETQY

J gene: TRBJ1-4
V gene: TRBV7-9
clone size: -
D gene: -
CDR3 protein: ASSLGLEATNKKLF

J gene: TRBJ2-7
V gene: TRBV5-1
clone size: -
D gene: TRBD1
CDR3 protein: ASSLAGMIPGQGSYEQY

J gene: TRBJ2-4
V gene: TRBV7-9
clone size: -
D gene: -
CDR3 protein: ASSSPNTGGVAKNIQY

J gene: TRBJ2-4
V gene: TRBV2
clone size: -
D gene: -
CDR3 protein: ASNHALWEQY

J gene: TRBJ1-6
V gene: TRBV7-9
clone size: -
D gene: -
CDR3 protein: ASRRQSNSPFH

J gene: TRBJ2-7
V gene: TRBV7-9
clone size: -
D gene: TRBD2
CDR3 protein: ASSLALSGLATYEQY

J gene: TRBJ1-2
V gene: TRBV6-4
clone size: -
D gene: -
CDR3 protein: ASSDARSVYGYT

J gene: TRBJ2-7
V gene: TRBV6-5
clone size: -
D gene: -
CDR3 protein: ASSTPRGYEQY

J gene: TRBJ1-2
V gene: TRBV9
clone size: -
D gene: -
CDR3 protein: ASSVGGSGVGYT

J gene: TRBJ2-7
V gene: TRBV29-1
clone size: many
D gene: TRBD1
CDR3 protein: SVERQGESYEQY

J gene: TRBJ1-4
V gene: TRBV7-3
clone size: few
D gene: -
CDR3 protein: ASPGAPGGEKLF

J gene: TRBJ1-2
V gene: TRBV25-1
clone size: -
D gene: -
CDR3 protein: ASSEYLGTAYGYT

J gene: TRBJ2-7
V gene: TRBV6-2/TRBV6-3
clone size: few
D gene: -
CDR3 protein: ASSSNRDKAYEQY

J gene: TRBJ2-5
V gene: TRBV5-1
clone size: few
D gene: -
CDR3 protein: ASRGYRTEETQY

J gene: TRBJ1-1
V gene: TRBV6-6
clone size: -
D gene: -
CDR3 protein: ASSYNPENTEAF

J gene: TRBJ2-5
V gene: TRBV5-1
clone size: -
D gene: -
CDR3 protein: ASSLGGTSALETQY

J gene: TRBJ2-7
V gene: TRBV29-1
clone size: -
D gene: -
CDR3 protein: SAGERPLY

J gene: TRBJ2-3
V gene: TRBV20-1
clone size: -
D gene: -
CDR3 protein: SARVWGGASTDTQY

J gene: TRBJ1-4
V gene: TRBV12-3/TRBV12-4
clone size: -
D gene: -
CDR3 protein: ASSLYSRGEKLF

J gene: TRBJ1-2
V gene: TRBV27
clone size: -
D gene: -
CDR3 protein: ASSLSFKGFEGYT

J gene: -
V gene: TRBV7-2
clone size: -
D gene: -
CDR3 protein: ASSRGDSSLRYEQY

J gene: TRBJ2-1
V gene: TRBV12-3/TRBV12-4
clone size: -
D gene: TRBD2
CDR3 protein: ASLGGDHNEQF

J gene: TRBJ2-7
V gene: TRBV5-1
clone size: few
D gene: -
CDR3 protein: ASSLTQDSSYEQY

J gene: TRBJ1-6
V gene: TRBV27
clone size: -
D gene: TRBD1
CDR3 protein: ASSQGQGRSPLH

J gene: TRBJ1-5
V gene: TRBV29-1
clone size: few
D gene: -
CDR3 protein: SVVQGRDQPQH

J gene: TRBJ2-1
V gene: TRBV10-1
clone size: -
D gene: TRBD1
CDR3 protein: ATSSGTGRNNEQF

J gene: TRBJ2-3
V gene: TRBV9
clone size: -
D gene: TRBD2
CDR3 protein: ASSPGLVFTDTQY

J gene: TRBJ2-1
V gene: TRBV7-9
clone size: -
D gene: -
CDR3 protein: ASSSGDLHEQF

J gene: TRBJ1-1
V gene: TRBV10-2
clone size: -
D gene: -
CDR3 protein: ASSGVRTSDTEAF

J gene: TRBJ2-3
V gene: TRBV27
clone size: few
D gene: -
CDR3 protein: ASGSSGGGSVDTQY

J gene: TRBJ2-5
V gene: TRBV20-1
clone size: -
D gene: TRBD2
CDR3 protein: SALTSGKVLGEQY

J gene: TRBJ1-2
V gene: TRBV12-3/TRBV12-4
clone size: -
D gene: -
CDR3 protein: ASGAAGFYGYT

J gene: TRBJ1-1
V gene: TRBV5-1
clone size: few
D gene: -
CDR3 protein: ASSLGKEKAF

J gene: TRBJ1-4
V gene: TRBV6-6
clone size: many
D gene: -
CDR3 protein: ASSGNEKLF

J gene: TRBJ1-6
V gene: TRBV20-1
clone size: -
D gene: -
CDR3 protein: SARTLNSPLH

J gene: TRBJ1-1
V gene: TRBV25-1
clone size: -
D gene: -
CDR3 protein: ARCPGLGTRGCGSEAF

J gene: TRBJ2-4
V gene: TRBV10-2
clone size: -
D gene: -
CDR3 protein: ASSEGLAKGQY

J gene: TRBJ1-2
V gene: TRBV27
clone size: few
D gene: -
CDR3 protein: ASTLKAGAEAFYGYT

J gene: TRBJ2-3
V gene: TRBV11-3
clone size: -
D gene: -
CDR3 protein: ASSPGVRESDTQY

J gene: TRBJ2-3
V gene: TRBV7-8
clone size: -
D gene: -
CDR3 protein: ASSILQRREVDTQY

J gene: TRBJ2-5
V gene: TRBV12-3/TRBV12-4
clone size: many
D gene: -
CDR3 protein: ASSFRRQGKQETQY

J gene: TRBJ2-1
V gene: TRBV11-2
clone size: few
D gene: TRBD2
CDR3 protein: ASSLTSGFSYNEQF

J gene: TRBJ1-2
V gene: TRBV11-2
clone size: -
D gene: -
CDR3 protein: ASSLDSYSGYT

J gene: TRBJ2-1
V gene: TRBV20-1
clone size: -
D gene: TRBD2
CDR3 protein: SARGAVSGGAVEQF

J gene: TRBJ1-2
V gene: TRBV6-1
clone size: -
D gene: TRBD1
CDR3 protein: ASSRDSMGYT

J gene: TRBJ1-5
V gene: TRBV20-1
clone size: -
D gene: TRBD1
CDR3 protein: SATSPGQGSTQPQH

J gene: TRBJ1-2
V gene: TRBV10-3
clone size: many
D gene: TRBD1
CDR3 protein: AISAGQGLVFGYT

J gene: TRBJ1-5
V gene: TRBV12-3/TRBV12-4
clone size: -
D gene: -
CDR3 protein: ASTFGSNQPQH

J gene: TRBJ1-5
V gene: TRBV12-3/TRBV12-4
clone size: -
D gene: TRBD1
CDR3 protein: ASSLGVGQGWNQPQH

J gene: TRBJ2-1
V gene: TRBV12-5
clone size: -
D gene: -
CDR3 protein: ASAPAHSYNEQF

J gene: TRBJ1-1
V gene: TRBV10-3
clone size: few
D gene: -
CDR3 protein: AISGGATEAF

J gene: TRBJ2-1
V gene: TRBV7-2
clone size: few
D gene: TRBD2
CDR3 protein: ASSLTRGTYNEQF

J gene: TRBJ2-1
V gene: TRBV5-1
clone size: few
D gene: -
CDR3 protein: ASSLLQSDNEQF

J gene: TRBJ2-1
V gene: TRBV6-6
clone size: few
D gene: -
CDR3 protein: ASSYSGTHNEQF